This T cell receptor beta chain was retrieved from a study of T cell changes during pregnancy in multiple sclerosis. The germline V gene has CDR1 LGHNA and CDR2 YNFKEQ. The CDR3 extends over 17 amino acids. Germline trimming cut 4 bases from V and 3 bases from J; bases unmatched to any gene: 12. Produced via immunoSEQ multiplex PCR; TCRdb's table is partial and in-frame only. Found here are approximately 40,000 clones, approximately 88% of them singletons; the top ten hold roughly 4.9%. The clonotype originates from a female donor in good health, enrolled as a control in a pregnancy study. The rearrangement uses TRBV4-2 and TRBJ2-5; 9 positions agree with TRBD2. Sequencing was performed on peripheral blood, taken in the first trimester of pregnancy. For the CDR3, the DNA is TGTGCCAGCAGCCCCTGGGAGGCTAGCGGGGCAAAAGAGACCCAGTACTTC. Its translation is CASSPWEASGAKETQYF.